This entry lists 6 T cell receptor beta chains sequenced from one sample in a study of identical twins. TCRdb re-called the 5' RACE reads with MiXCR, one entry per CDR3 protein. The sample includes under 250,000 distinct CDR3 sequences, about 7.5% of them seen just once. These same records also appear under a second study, on yellow fever vaccine responses in identical twins.

The sequencing input was CD8+ T cells sorted from blood. The receptor source for this set is a young woman in good health.

The chain uses TRBV7-2 and TRBJ2-1; D is undetermined. CDR1 SGHTA and CDR2 FQGNSA come from the germline V gene. Trimming removed 0 bases at V and 3 bases at J, with 15 bases between. This CDR3 is built from 17 residues. The CDR3 coding sequence is TGTGCCAGCAGCTTAGCAATTTCAGAACCATTCTACAATGAGCAGTTCTTC. Translating gives CASSLAISEPFYNEQFF.

This clonotype was picked up a small number of times. The rearrangement uses TRBV20-1 and TRBJ2-2; a weak D match, TRBD2 (5 bases). Germline lookup yields CDR1 DFQATT and CDR2 SNEGSKA (reference sequence). The CDR3 length is 13 residues. The ends were cut back, 3 bases at V and 0 bases at J, with 5 bases in the middle. CDR3 DNA: TGCAGTGCTAGCGGGACGAACACCGGGGAGCTGTTTTTT. Protein product: CSASGTNTGELFF.

There are many counts of this clonotype. The V call is TRBV2, the J call TRBJ2-1; 9 bases line up with TRBD2. V shed 6 bases and J 7 bases; nucleotides not matched to a gene: 10. Germline CDR1 is SNHLY and CDR2 is FYNNEI. This CDR3 is built from 15 residues. The CDR3 loop is CASRALAGDGNEQFF. The CDR3 region has the DNA TGTGCCAGCAGAGCCTTAGCGGGGGACGGGAATGAGCAGTTCTTC.

This clonotype was seen a few times. The chain combines TRBV28 with TRBJ2-2; 10 nucleotides match TRBD2. This CDR3 spans 15 amino acids. V lost 7 bases, J lost 0 bases, and 2 bases stayed unmatched. The germline V gene encodes CDR1 MDHEN and CDR2 SYDVKM. The CDR3 nucleotides read TGTGCCAGCACACTAGCGGGAACGAACACCGGGGAGCTGTTTTTT. As protein: CASTLAGTNTGELFF.

The sample holds many counts of this clonotype. The chain couples TRBV5-1 to TRBJ2-1, with 13 bases aligning to TRBD2. In germline, CDR1 is SGHRS, CDR2 YFSETQ. This CDR3 is built from 15 residues. V shed 3 bases and J 6 bases; nucleotides not matched to a gene: 3. The chain's CDR3 is CASSSGLAGTNEQFF. The CDR3 DNA reads as TGCGCCAGCAGCTCGGGACTAGCGGGAACCAATGAGCAGTTCTTC.

This chain joins TRBV20-1 and TRBJ2-3; 7 nucleotides agree with TRBD1. With V trimmed by 6 bases and J by 3 bases, 15 bases remained unmatched. Germline V lookup: CDR1 DFQATT, CDR2 SNEGSKA (reference sequence). This CDR3 has 16 residues. The CDR3 reads CSARTGRGQATDTQYF. DNA for the CDR3: TGCAGTGCCAGGACGGGGCGAGGACAGGCGACAGATACGCAGTATTTT.